This paragraph covers one TCR beta chain sequence. The V segment lost 2 bases and the J segment 5 bases; nucleotides outside the gene matches: 3. CDR3 size: 14 residues. In the original processing: For nucleated cells, counts were estimated from reference gene primer amplification. Method: immunoSEQ multiplex PCR; TCRdb's copy keeps in-frame clones and lacks some. V and J calls plus clone size are reproduced from that table; the DNA served to infer D and trimming. The sample records around 69,000 clones, 89% being singletons. This record comes from a study of blood T cell repertoires in COVID-19. For the study at large: The United States, Italy and Spain provided the acute and convalescent COVID-19 samples.

Material: peripheral blood. V usage is TRBV23-1 and J usage is TRBJ1-5; TRBD1 aligns across 7 bases. TRBV23-1 carries the ORF label, with uncertain function. The TCR originated in a woman aged 45-60 years with active COVID-19. In DNA, the CDR3 is TGCGCCAGCAGTCAAGATACAGGGGATCAGCCCCAGCATTTT. Amino acid sequence: CASSQDTGDQPQHF.